The rows below give T cell receptor beta chains drawn from one sample of a study of blood T cell repertoires in COVID-19. Sequencing used immunoSEQ multiplex PCR; TCRdb keeps in-frame clones, though not all of them. The data hold 150,000 to 200,000 clones, with roughly 85% observed a single time. Sequencing was done on a sample of peripheral blood. The receptors originated from a woman between 25 and 40 years old with acute or convalescent COVID-19. Each CDR3 is given with its conserved first and last residue. Fields, in order: D gene, J gene, V gene, clone size, CDR3 DNA, CDR3 protein. The D gene is left open where the match is weak. Expanded clones get a size class; other rows say once, few or many, or leave the size out.

TRBD1	TRBJ2-7	TRBV28	-	TGTGCCAGCCGACAGGGGGCAATCTACGAGCAGTACTTC	CASRQGAIYEQYF
-	TRBJ1-5	TRBV15	-	TGTGCCACCAGCAGAGAGTTTCGGGATCAGCCCCAGCATTTT	CATSREFRDQPQHF
-	TRBJ2-1	TRBV27	-	TGTGCCAGCAGTTTATCGATAGCCAGCACTGAGCAGTTCTTC	CASSLSIASTEQFF
TRBD2	TRBJ2-7	TRBV3-1/TRBV3-2	-	TGTGCCAGCAGCCAAGGAGGAGCGGGGGGGAATTTCTACGAGCAGTACTTC	CASSQGGAGGNFYEQYF
TRBD1	TRBJ1-1	TRBV7-9	-	TGTGCCAGCAGCTTCAGGGGGATGAACACTGAAGCTTTCTTT	CASSFRGMNTEAFF
-	TRBJ2-5	TRBV29-1	-	TGCAGCGTTGAGAGGTTGGAAGAGACCCAGTACTTC	CSVERLEETQYF
-	TRBJ1-2	TRBV4-3	-	TGCGCCAGCAGCCAATCCTCTAACTATGGCTACACCTTC	CASSQSSNYGYTF
TRBD1	TRBJ2-7	TRBV11-2	few	TGTGCCAGCAGCTTGACAGGGTCATTTTCCTACGAGCAGTACTTC	CASSLTGSFSYEQYF
-	TRBJ2-2	TRBV5-6	few	TGTGCCAGCACGGGGAGACACACCGGGGAGCTGTTTTTT	CASTGRHTGELFF
TRBD2	TRBJ2-3	TRBV5-6	-	TGTGCCAGCAGCTTGGGGGTCTTGCTAGCGGGAGATGGTACGCAGTATTTT	CASSLGVLLAGDGTQYF
-	TRBJ2-1	TRBV27	-	TGTGCCAGCAGGCACGGAGACCCGCGATCCTACAATGAGCAGTTCTTC	CASRHGDPRSYNEQFF
-	TRBJ2-2	TRBV6-5	-	TGTGCCAGCCGTCACGGGGACGGGGAGCTGTTTTTT	CASRHGDGELFF
TRBD2	TRBJ2-3	TRBV7-9	-	TGTGCCAGCAGCTTCGATTCTAGCGGCAAATGGGACCCAGATACGCAGTATTTT	CASSFDSSGKWDPDTQYF
TRBD2	TRBJ2-3	TRBV19	-	TGTGCCAGTAGTAAAGGCGGGAGTAGCACAGATACGCAGTATTTT	CASSKGGSSTDTQYF
-	TRBJ2-1	TRBV7-2	-	TGTGCCAGCAGCTTCCGGGACACGTACAATGAGCAGTTCTTC	CASSFRDTYNEQFF
TRBD1	TRBJ1-1	TRBV30	few	TGTGCCTACCAGGGGGGTAGAACTGAAGCTTTCTTT	CAYQGGRTEAFF
-	TRBJ1-2	TRBV2	once	TGTGCCAGCAGGCCCCGGACAGTCTTC	CASRPRTVF
TRBD1	TRBJ1-4	TRBV15	-	TGTGCCACCAGCAGAGCCACGGGACAGGGGGATGAAAAACTGTTTTTT	CATSRATGQGDEKLFF